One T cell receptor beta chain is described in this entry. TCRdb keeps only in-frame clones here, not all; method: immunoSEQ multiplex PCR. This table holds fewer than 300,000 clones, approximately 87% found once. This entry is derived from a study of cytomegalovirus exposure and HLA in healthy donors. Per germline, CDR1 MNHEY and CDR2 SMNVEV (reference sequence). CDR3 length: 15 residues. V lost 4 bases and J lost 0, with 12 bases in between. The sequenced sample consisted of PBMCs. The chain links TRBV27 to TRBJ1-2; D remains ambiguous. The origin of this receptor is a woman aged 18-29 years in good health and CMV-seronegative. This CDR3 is CASSSQAPANYGYTF. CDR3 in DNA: TGTGCCAGCAGTTCTCAGGCCCCAGCTAACTATGGCTACACCTTC.